Each of the 16 T cell receptor beta chains below was sequenced from the same sample in a study of early T cells in non-severe SARS-CoV-2 infection listed by TCRdb under 2021. Receptor amplification or capture employed 5' RACE. This sample was sequenced with a NextSeq 500. Starting from the raw public reads, TCRdb applied fastp trimming at Q25, assembled clones with MiXCR and retained in-frame beta chains. Rows are unified per CDR3 protein, each entry keeping the most common DNA and genes. Within this sample are 86,000 or so distinct CDR3 sequences, with 5.5% to 7.5% of them counted one time only. Roughly 8% of the sample comes from the top ten. The sample taken for sequencing was whole blood. The receptors here all came from an adult who was a healthcare worker with PCR-confirmed SARS-CoV-2 infection or an uninfected control (not recorded which).

The chain carries TRBV6-1 and TRBJ2-5; the D is unclear. CDR3 length: 15 amino acids. The V end lost 4 bases, the J end lost 3 bases, and 15 bases lay between the germline ends. Per the germline V gene, CDR1 is MNHNS and CDR2 is SASEGT. The CDR3 DNA sequence: TGTGCCAGCAGTGTCATACAGCAGCGAAAAGAGACCCAGTACTTC. As protein: CASSVIQQRKETQYF.

The genes are TRBV6-6 and TRBJ2-4; possibly TRBD1 for D (5 bases). The V gene's germline CDR1 is MNHNY and CDR2 SVGAGI (reference sequence). The CDR3 extends over 14 amino acids. The V end lost 9 bases, the J end lost 0 bases, and 12 bases lay between the germline ends. CDR3 amino acids: CASNTGVAKNIQYF. CDR3 in DNA: TGTGCCAGTAACACAGGAGTAGCCAAAAACATTCAGTACTTC.

The rearrangement links TRBV4-3 to TRBJ2-7; no firm D call. CDR1 and CDR2 (germline): LGHNA, YSLEER. There are 15 residues in the CDR3. Trimming removed 0 bases from V and 1 base from J, with 10 bases in between. The CDR3 DNA follows: TGCGCCAGCAGCCAAGATCCGAGCCTGTCCTACGAGCAGTACTTC. Amino acids: CASSQDPSLSYEQYF.

As DNA, the CDR3 is TGCAGTGCTAGTGTCCGTACCAGGGGGGGCTACACCTTC. Protein product: CSASVRTRGGYTF. The chain couples TRBV20-1 to TRBJ1-2; TRBD1 matches at 7 bases. The germline V gene has CDR1 DFQATT and CDR2 SNEGSKA (reference sequence). This CDR3 contains 13 residues. With 3 bases clipped from V and 8 bases from J, the junction kept 9 bases outside the gene matches.

This clonotype has a count of ten or more. The chain joins TRBV27 to TRBJ1-1; 10 bases agree with TRBD1. The CDR3 consists of 14 residues. CDR1 is MNHEY, CDR2 SMNVEV, per germline (reference sequence). Trimming removed 6 bases from V and 1 base from J; junction bases left unmatched: 2. In DNA form, the CDR3 reads TGTGCCAGCAGGGACAGGGGGACGAACACTGAAGCTTTCTTT. Protein product: CASRDRGTNTEAFF.

V usage is TRBV7-9 and J usage is TRBJ1-4; 7 nucleotides line up with TRBD1. The junction had 8 bases not matched to a gene; V was cut back by 3 bases and J by 10 bases. Germline V lookup: CDR1 SEHNR, CDR2 FQNEAQ (reference sequence). The CDR3 runs 14 residues. The CDR3 reads CASSLAGGHGKLFF. The CDR3 coding sequence is TGTGCCAGCAGCTTGGCAGGGGGTCACGGAAAACTGTTTTTT.

This clonotype was seen many times. The rearrangement uses TRBV25-1 and TRBJ1-2; 9 bases map to TRBD1. The CDR3 has 13 amino acids. The V segment lost 3 bases and the J segment 8 bases; nucleotides outside the gene matches: 4. Germline CDR1 MGHDK, CDR2 SYGVNS. Here the CDR3 reads CASSEGGTGGYTF. In nucleotides, the CDR3 is TGTGCCAGCAGTGAGGGAGGGACAGGGGGCTACACCTTC.

This clonotype was counted a few times. The V call is TRBV18, the J call TRBJ1-1, with a possible D match to TRBD1 (5 bases). The germline gives CDR1 KGHSH, CDR2 LQKENI. The CDR3 consists of 16 residues. V shed 2 bases and J shed 4 bases, with 17 bases lying between them. The CDR3 coding sequence is TGTGCCAGCTCACCAAGGAAGGTAGACGGGGGCACTGAAGCTTTCTTT. Amino acids: CASSPRKVDGGTEAFF.

This clonotype was picked up many times. The rearrangement links TRBV6-5 to TRBJ1-4; D remains unclear. CDR1 and CDR2 (germline): MNHEY, SVGAGI. The CDR3 runs to 14 residues. V lost 6 bases to trimming and J lost 4 bases, with 12 bases between them. In nucleotides, the CDR3 is TGTGCCAGCAGCCCCAGCAGGCATAATGAAAAACTGTTTTTT. Protein: CASSPSRHNEKLFF.

This clonotype came up many times. The rearrangement uses TRBV19 and TRBJ1-5; a weak D match, TRBD1 (5 bases). There are 17 residues in the CDR3. Trimming pared 7 bases from V and 2 bases from J, leaving 21 bases between. Germline V gene sequence: CDR1 LNHDA, CDR2 SQIVND (reference sequence). The CDR3 bases are TGTGCCAGTAACAATCCGGGACTTCCGAGGGGCAATCAGCCCCAGCATTTT. This encodes CASNNPGLPRGNQPQHF.

The CDR3 DNA is TGTGCCAGCAGCTTTCAGGGGGCCGCTCAGCCCCAGCATTTT. Protein: CASSFQGAAQPQHF. This chain connects TRBV27 to TRBJ1-5, with TRBD1 matching 8 bases. From germline, CDR1 is MNHEY and CDR2 SMNVEV (reference sequence). The CDR3 sequence is 14 residues long. V dropped 6 bases and J dropped 6; count of bases not matched to a gene: 7.

This clonotype was counted many times. The rearrangement links TRBV7-2 to TRBJ2-6; D call uncertain. This CDR3 is built from 16 residues. Trimming removed 7 bases at V and 0 bases at J, with 13 bases between. Germline CDR1 and CDR2: SGHTA and FQGNSA. CDR3 nucleotides: TGTGCCAGCACCAGGATAATCCTCTCTGGGGCCAACGTCCTGACTTTC. Protein: CASTRIILSGANVLTF.

The chain links TRBV6-4 to TRBJ2-6; D ambiguous. Trimming pared 2 bases from V and 3 bases from J, leaving 5 bases between. Germline V lookup: CDR1 MRHNA, CDR2 SNTAGT. The CDR3 sequence is 14 residues long. In DNA, the CDR3 is TGTGCCAGCAGTGACAACTATGGGGCCAACGTCCTGACTTTC. Amino acid sequence: CASSDNYGANVLTF.

At least ten counts were recorded for this clonotype. CDR3 in amino acids: CASRGADTQYF. CDR3 in DNA: TGTGCCAGCAGGGGGGCAGATACGCAGTATTTT. This rearrangement joins TRBV3-1 to TRBJ2-3, with D perhaps TRBD1 or TRBD2 (5 bases each). The ends were cut back, 6 bases at V and 4 bases at J, with 5 bases in the middle. The germline V gene encodes CDR1 LGHDT and CDR2 YNNKEL (reference sequence). The CDR3 totals 11 residues.

This clonotype was counted a few times. The chain combines TRBV7-9 with TRBJ2-7; D possibly uses TRBD1 or TRBD2 (5 bases each). From germline, CDR1 is SEHNR and CDR2 FQNEAQ (reference sequence). Trimming cost V 2 bases and J 0 bases, with 11 bases left between them. The CDR3 loop spans 15 amino acids. The CDR3 spells CASSLFVGASYEQYF. The CDR3 DNA is TGTGCCAGCAGCTTATTCGTCGGGGCCTCCTACGAGCAGTACTTC.

In this sample, this clonotype turned up a few times. The chain recombines TRBV11-2 with TRBJ2-5; 8 bases map to TRBD2. The CDR3 is 20 amino acids. Germline CDR1 SGHAT, CDR2 FQNNGV. With 1 base clipped from V and 5 bases from J, the junction kept 21 bases outside the gene matches. In DNA form, the CDR3 reads TGTGCCAGCAGCTTAGGTTTAGTATCGAGCGGGGGCAAGAGGTGGGAGACCCAGTACTTC. This codes for CASSLGLVSSGGKRWETQYF.